The TCR beta chain described here comes from a study of blood T cell repertoires in COVID-19. The repertoire was sequenced with immunoSEQ multiplex PCR; TCRdb's copy has only in-frame clones and lacks some. The data contain tens of thousands of clones, roughly 84% of them seen just once; the ten biggest clones take up about 11%. Trimming left V 3 bases short and J 7 bases short, with 7 bases between. The CDR3 has 11 residues. The sample consisted of peripheral blood. The TCR comes from a man in his 70s with acute or convalescent COVID-19. The chain carries TRBV12-3 or TRBV12-4 and TRBJ2-7, with a tentative D call TRBD2 (5 bases). In DNA form, the CDR3 reads TGTGCCAGCAGTTTCCCGGGGGAGCAGTACTTC. Amino acid sequence: CASSFPGEQYF.